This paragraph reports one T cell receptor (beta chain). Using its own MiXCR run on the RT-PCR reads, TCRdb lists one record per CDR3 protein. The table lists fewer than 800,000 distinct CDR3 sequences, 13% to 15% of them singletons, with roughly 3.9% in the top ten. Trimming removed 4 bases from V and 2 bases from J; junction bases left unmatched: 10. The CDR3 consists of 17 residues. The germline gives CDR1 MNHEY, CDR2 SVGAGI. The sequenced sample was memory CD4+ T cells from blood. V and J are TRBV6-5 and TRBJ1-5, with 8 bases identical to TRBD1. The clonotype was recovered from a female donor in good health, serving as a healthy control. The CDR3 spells CASSSIGTGAGNQPQHF. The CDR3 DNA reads TGTGCCAGCAGTTCGATCGGGACAGGAGCAGGCAATCAGCCCCAGCATTTT.